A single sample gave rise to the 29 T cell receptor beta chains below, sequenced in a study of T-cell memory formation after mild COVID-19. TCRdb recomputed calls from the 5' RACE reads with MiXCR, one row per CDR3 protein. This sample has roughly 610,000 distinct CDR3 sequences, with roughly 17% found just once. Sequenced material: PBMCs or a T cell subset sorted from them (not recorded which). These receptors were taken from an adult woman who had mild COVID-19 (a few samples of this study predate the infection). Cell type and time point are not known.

CDR3 protein: CATSDARDTRINIQYF. The CDR3 nucleotides are TGTGCCACCAGTGATGCCCGGGACACCCGAATAAACATTCAGTACTTC. The chain combines TRBV24-1 with TRBJ2-4; TRBD1 might be the D (6 bases). Trimming stripped 3 bases from V and 6 bases from J, with 17 bases between. The CDR3 spans 16 residues. The germline V gene encodes CDR1 KGHDR and CDR2 SFDVKD.

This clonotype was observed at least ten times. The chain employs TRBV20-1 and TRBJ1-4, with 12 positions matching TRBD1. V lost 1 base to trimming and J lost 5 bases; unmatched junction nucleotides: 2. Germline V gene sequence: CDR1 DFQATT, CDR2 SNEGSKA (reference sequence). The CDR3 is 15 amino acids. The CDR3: CSARGGQGANEKLFF. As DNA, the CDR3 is TGCAGTGCTAGAGGGGGACAGGGGGCGAATGAAAAACTGTTTTTT.

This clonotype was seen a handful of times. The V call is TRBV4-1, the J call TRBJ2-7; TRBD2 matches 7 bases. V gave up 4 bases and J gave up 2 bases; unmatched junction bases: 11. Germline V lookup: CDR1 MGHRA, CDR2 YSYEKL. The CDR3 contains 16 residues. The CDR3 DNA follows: TGCGCCAGCAGCCGGCATCTAACGGGGGGACCCTACGAGCAGTACTTC. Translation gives CASSRHLTGGPYEQYF.

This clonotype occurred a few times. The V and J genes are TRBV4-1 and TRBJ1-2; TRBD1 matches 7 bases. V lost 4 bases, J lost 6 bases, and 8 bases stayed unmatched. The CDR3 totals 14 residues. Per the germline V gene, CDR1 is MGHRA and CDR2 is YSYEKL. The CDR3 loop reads CASSPSPTGDGYTF. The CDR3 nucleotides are TGCGCCAGCAGCCCCTCACCCACAGGGGATGGCTACACCTTC.

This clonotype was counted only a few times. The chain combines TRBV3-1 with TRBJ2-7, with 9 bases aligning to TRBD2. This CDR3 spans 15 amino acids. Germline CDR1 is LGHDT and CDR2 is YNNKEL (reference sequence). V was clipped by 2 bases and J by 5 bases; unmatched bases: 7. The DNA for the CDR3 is TGTGCCAGCAGCCAACCGGGACTAGCAGCCCACGAGCAGTACTTC. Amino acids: CASSQPGLAAHEQYF.

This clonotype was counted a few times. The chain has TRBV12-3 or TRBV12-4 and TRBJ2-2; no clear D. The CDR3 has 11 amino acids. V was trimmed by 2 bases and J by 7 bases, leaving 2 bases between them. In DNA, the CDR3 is TGTGCCAGCAGTTTATACGGGGAGCTGTTTTTT. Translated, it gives CASSLYGELFF.

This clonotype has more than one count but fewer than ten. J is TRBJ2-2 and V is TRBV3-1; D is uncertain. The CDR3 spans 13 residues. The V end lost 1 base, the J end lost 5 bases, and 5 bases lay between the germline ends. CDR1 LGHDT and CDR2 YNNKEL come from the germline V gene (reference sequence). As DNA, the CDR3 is TGTGCCAGCAGCCAAGCGGAGACCGGGGAGCTGTTTTTT. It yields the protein CASSQAETGELFF.

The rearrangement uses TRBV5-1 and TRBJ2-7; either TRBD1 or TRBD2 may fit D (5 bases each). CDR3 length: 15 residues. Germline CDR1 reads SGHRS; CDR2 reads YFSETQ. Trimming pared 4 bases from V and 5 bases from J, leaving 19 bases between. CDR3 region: CASSPGPGETNEQYF. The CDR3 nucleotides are TGCGCCAGCAGCCCGGGACCCGGGGAGACTAACGAGCAGTACTTC.

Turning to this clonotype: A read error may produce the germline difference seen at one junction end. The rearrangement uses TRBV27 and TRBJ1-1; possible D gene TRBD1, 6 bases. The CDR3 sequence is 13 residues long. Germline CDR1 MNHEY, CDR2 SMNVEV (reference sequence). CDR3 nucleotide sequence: TGTGCCAGCAGTTTAGACAGGAACACTGAAGCTTCCTTT. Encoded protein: CASSLDRNTEASF.

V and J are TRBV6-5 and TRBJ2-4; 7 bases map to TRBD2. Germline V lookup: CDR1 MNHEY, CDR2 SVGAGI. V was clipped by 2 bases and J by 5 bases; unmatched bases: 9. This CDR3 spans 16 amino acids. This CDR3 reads CASSYKARTRENIQYF. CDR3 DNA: TGTGCCAGCAGTTACAAGGCGAGGACTAGAGAAAACATTCAGTACTTC.

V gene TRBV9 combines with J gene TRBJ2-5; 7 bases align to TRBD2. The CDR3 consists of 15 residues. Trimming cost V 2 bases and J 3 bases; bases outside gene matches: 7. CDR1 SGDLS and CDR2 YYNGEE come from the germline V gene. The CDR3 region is CASSVHERGEETQYF. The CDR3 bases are TGTGCCAGCAGCGTTCACGAGCGGGGAGAAGAGACCCAGTACTTC.

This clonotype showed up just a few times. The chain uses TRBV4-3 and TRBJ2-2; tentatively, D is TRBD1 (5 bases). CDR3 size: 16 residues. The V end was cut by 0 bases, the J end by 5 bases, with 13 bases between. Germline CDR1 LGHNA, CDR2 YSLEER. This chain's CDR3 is CASSQDPAGSTGELFF. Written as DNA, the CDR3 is TGCGCCAGCAGCCAAGACCCGGCAGGGTCGACCGGGGAGCTGTTTTTT.

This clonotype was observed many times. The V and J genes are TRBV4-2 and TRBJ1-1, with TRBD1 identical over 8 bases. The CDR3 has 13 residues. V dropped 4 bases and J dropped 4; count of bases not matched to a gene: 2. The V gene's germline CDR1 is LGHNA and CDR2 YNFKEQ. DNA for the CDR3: TGTGCCAGCAGCCGGACAGGGTCCACTGAAGCTTTCTTT. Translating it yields CASSRTGSTEAFF.

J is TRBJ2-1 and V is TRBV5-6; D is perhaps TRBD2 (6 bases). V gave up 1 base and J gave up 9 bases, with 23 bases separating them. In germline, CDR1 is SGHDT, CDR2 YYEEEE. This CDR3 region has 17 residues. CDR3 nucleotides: TGTGCCAGCAGCTTGTCCTCAGGGACTGTGGTTAGCGGTGAGCAGTTCTTC. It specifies CASSLSSGTVVSGEQFF.

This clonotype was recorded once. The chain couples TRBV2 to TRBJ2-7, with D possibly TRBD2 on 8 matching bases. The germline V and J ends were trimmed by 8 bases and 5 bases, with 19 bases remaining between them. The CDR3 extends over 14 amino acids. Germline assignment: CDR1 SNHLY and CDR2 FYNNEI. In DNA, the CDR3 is TGTGCCAGCCCTCGGGAGGGGGCGAGCGACGAGCAGTACTTC. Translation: CASPREGASDEQYF.

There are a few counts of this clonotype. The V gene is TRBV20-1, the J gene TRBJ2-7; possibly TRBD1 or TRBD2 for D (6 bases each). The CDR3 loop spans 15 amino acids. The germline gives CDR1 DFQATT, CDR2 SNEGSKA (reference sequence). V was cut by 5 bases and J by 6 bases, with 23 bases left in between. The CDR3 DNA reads TGCAGTGCTGGTTACGGGGGCGCAACGGCTTTCGAGCAGTACTTC. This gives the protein CSAGYGGATAFEQYF.

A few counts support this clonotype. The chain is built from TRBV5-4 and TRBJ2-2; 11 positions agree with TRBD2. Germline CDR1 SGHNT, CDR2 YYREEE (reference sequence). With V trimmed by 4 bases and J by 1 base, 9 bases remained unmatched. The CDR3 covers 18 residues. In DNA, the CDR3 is TGTGCCAGCAGCCCGAGGGTGACTAGCGGGGTGAACACCGGGGAGCTGTTTTTT. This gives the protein CASSPRVTSGVNTGELFF.

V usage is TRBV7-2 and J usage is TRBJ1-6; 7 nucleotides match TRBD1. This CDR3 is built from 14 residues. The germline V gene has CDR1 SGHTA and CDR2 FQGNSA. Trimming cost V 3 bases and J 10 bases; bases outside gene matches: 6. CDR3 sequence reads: CASSFLQGRSPLHF. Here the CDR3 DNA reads TGTGCCAGCAGCTTCTTACAGGGGAGGTCACCCCTCCACTTT.

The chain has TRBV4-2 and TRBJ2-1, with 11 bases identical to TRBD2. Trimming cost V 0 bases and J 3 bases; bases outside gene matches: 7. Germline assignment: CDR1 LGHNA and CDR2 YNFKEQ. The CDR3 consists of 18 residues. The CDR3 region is CASSQEGWGTSGYNEQFF. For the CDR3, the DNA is TGTGCCAGCAGCCAAGAAGGTTGGGGGACTAGCGGCTACAATGAGCAGTTCTTC.

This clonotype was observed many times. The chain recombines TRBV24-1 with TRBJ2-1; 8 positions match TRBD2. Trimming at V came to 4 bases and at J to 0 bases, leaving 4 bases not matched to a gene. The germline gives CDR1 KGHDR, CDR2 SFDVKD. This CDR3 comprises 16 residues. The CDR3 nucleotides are TGTGCCACCAGTGAAACCGGGACTAGCTCCTACAATGAGCAGTTCTTC. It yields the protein CATSETGTSSYNEQFF.

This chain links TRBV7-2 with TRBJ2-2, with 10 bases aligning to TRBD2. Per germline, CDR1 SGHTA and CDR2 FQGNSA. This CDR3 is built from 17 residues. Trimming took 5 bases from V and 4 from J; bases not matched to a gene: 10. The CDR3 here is CASSLGWLAGVTGELFF. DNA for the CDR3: TGTGCCAGCAGCCTCGGGTGGCTAGCGGGGGTCACCGGGGAGCTGTTTTTT. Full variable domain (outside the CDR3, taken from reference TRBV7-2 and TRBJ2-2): GAGVSQSPSNKVTEKGKDVELRCDPISGHTALYWYRQSLGQGLEFLIYFQGNSAPDKSGLPSDRFSAERTGGSVSTLTIQRTQQEDSAVYLCASSLGWLAGVTGELFFGEGSRLTVL.

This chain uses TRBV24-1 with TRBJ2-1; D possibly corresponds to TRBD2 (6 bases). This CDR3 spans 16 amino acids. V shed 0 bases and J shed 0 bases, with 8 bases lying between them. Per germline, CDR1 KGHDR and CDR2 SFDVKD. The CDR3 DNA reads TGTGCCACCAGTGATTTGAAGGGAGGCTCCTACAATGAGCAGTTCTTC. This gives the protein CATSDLKGGSYNEQFF.

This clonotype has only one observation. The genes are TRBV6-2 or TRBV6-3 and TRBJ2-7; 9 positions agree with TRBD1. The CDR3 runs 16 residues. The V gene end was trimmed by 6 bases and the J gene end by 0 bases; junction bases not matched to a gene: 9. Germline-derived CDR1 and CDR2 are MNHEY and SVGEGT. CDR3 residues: CASSQEPGQGSYEQYF. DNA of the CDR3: TGTGCCAGCAGCCAGGAACCGGGACAGGGCTCCTACGAGCAGTACTTC.

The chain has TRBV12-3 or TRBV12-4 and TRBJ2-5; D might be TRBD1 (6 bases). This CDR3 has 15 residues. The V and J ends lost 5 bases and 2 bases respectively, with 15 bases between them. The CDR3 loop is CASSKTTGYQETQYF. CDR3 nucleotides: TGTGCCAGCAGTAAAACGACAGGTTATCAAGAGACCCAGTACTTC.

CDR3 nucleotide sequence: TGCGCCAGCAGCTTGGCGGGGCGAGAGCAGTTCTTC. Translating it yields CASSLAGREQFF. The chain links TRBV5-1 to TRBJ2-1, with D perhaps given as TRBD1 or TRBD2 (5 bases each). The germline gives CDR1 SGHRS, CDR2 YFSETQ. Trimming took 0 bases from V and 10 from J, leaving 8 bases between them. This CDR3 spans 12 amino acids.

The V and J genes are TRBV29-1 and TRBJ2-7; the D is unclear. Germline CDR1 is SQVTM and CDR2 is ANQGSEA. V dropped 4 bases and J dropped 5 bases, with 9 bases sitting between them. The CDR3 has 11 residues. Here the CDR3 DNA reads TGCAGCGTTGTTCGGCACGACGAGCAGTACTTC. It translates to CSVVRHDEQYF.

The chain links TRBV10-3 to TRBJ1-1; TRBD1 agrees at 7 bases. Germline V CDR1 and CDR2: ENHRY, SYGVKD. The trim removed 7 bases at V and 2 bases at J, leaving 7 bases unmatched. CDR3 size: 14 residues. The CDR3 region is CAIKPGQTNTEAFF. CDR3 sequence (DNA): TGTGCCATCAAACCGGGACAGACTAACACTGAAGCTTTCTTT.

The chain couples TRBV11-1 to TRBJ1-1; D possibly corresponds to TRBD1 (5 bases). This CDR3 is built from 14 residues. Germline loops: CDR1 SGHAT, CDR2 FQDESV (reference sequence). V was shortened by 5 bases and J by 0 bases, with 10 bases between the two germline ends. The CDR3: CASSTGLLNTEAFF. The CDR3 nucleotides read TGTGCCAGCAGCACGGGACTTCTGAACACTGAAGCTTTCTTT. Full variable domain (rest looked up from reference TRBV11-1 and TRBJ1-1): EAEVAQSPRYKITEKSQAVAFWCDPISGHATLYWYRQILGQGPELLVQFQDESVVDDSQLPKDRFSAERLKGVDSTLKIQPAELGDSAMYLCASSTGLLNTEAFFGQGTRLTVV.

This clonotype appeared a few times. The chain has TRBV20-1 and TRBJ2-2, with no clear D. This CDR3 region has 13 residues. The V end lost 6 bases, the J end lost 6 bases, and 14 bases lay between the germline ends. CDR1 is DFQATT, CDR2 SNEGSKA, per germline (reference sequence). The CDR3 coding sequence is TGCAGTGCACCGACTGTTTTTTCCGGGGAGCTGTTTTTT. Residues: CSAPTVFSGELFF.